The clone carrying this T cell receptor (beta chain) was found a few times. As yet, its antigen is unknown. The data originate from a study of T-cell memory formation after mild COVID-19. General observations from the study: Clones contracting across day 15 to 85 had a balanced CD4/CD8 profile; later expanding clones leaned CD4+. Of the contracting clones, CD4+ ones lay mainly in CM and EM, and CD8+ ones in EMRA. Pre-infection memory showed some responding clones, and this suggested that cross-reactive memory joined.

Each CDR3 protein gets one entry after TCRdb re-called the 5' RACE reads with MiXCR. The sample includes a few hundred thousand distinct CDR3 sequences, approximately 21% of them seen just once. V shed 5 bases, J shed 1 base, and the junction held 6 bases outside the gene matches. The germline V gene encodes CDR1 SEHNR and CDR2 FQNEAQ (reference sequence). This CDR3 has 15 residues. This TCR was recovered from an adult woman who had mild COVID-19 (a few samples of this study predate the infection). Cell type and time point are not known. The chain recombines TRBV7-9 with TRBJ2-3; 7 bases line up with TRBD2. The sequenced sample was PBMCs or a T cell subset sorted from them (not recorded which). The CDR3 spells CASSPTGGGTDTQYF. The CDR3 DNA is TGTGCCAGCAGCCCTACGGGGGGTGGCACAGATACGCAGTATTTT.